This T cell receptor (beta chain) is from a study of graft-versus-host responses after intestinal transplantation. About the study: Recipients obtained multivisceral, liver-intestinal, or isolated intestinal transplants. Study-level findings and limits: GvH clonotypes were identified within recipient marrow, with a subset emerging first in ileum or blood.

A word on this clone: Antigen unknown.

Germline V CDR1 and CDR2: MNHEY, SMNVEV (reference sequence). The CDR3 length is 13 residues. Trimming pared 6 bases from V and 10 bases from J, leaving 15 bases between. Sequencing used immunoSEQ multiplex PCR; TCRdb keeps in-frame clones, though not all of them. The sample holds about 86,000 clones, approximately 90% seen once. Material: unstimulated CD4+ T cells sorted from spleen or lymph node cells, obtained before transplant. The chain joins TRBV27 to TRBJ1-4; perhaps TRBD1 as D (5 bases). The receptor's source is a human donor who was the organ donor for an intestinal transplant. CDR3 DNA: TGTGCCAGCAGCTCACATCAGGGTAGAAAACTGTTTTTT. This sequence encodes CASSSHQGRKLFF.